One and the same sample provided the 5 T cell receptor beta chains below, sequenced in a study of T-cell memory formation after mild COVID-19. TCRdb called the 5' RACE reads again in MiXCR, with one record for every CDR3 protein. The sample contains around 300,000 distinct CDR3 sequences, approximately 15% of which appear only once. The specimen sequenced was PBMCs or a T cell subset sorted from them (not recorded which). These TCRs come from a man in his late teens or twenties who had mild COVID-19 (a few samples of this study predate the infection). Cell type and time point are not known.

This chain joins TRBV12-3 or TRBV12-4 and TRBJ2-1; 10 bases are shared with TRBD1. The CDR3 loop spans 16 amino acids. V lost 3 bases and J lost 7; bases outside the gene matches: 9. This chain's CDR3 is CASSFYGTGVSNEQFF. The CDR3 coding sequence is TGTGCCAGCAGTTTTTACGGGACAGGGGTTAGTAATGAGCAGTTCTTC.

In its sample, this clonotype was seen many times. The V call is TRBV11-2, the J call TRBJ1-2, with 9 positions matching TRBD1. V dropped 5 bases and J dropped 6; count of bases not matched to a gene: 4. There are 13 residues in the CDR3. Looked up from germline, CDR1 is SGHAT and CDR2 is FQNNGV. CDR3 region: CASSLGTGNGYTF. In DNA form, the CDR3 reads TGTGCCAGCAGCCTCGGGACAGGGAATGGCTACACCTTC.

The J gene is TRBJ1-2, the V gene TRBV20-1; TRBD1 agrees at 7 bases. V gave up 8 bases and J gave up 5 bases; unmatched junction bases: 11. The germline V gene encodes CDR1 DFQATT and CDR2 SNEGSKA (reference sequence). This CDR3 has 13 amino acids. In DNA, the CDR3 is TGCAGTACTACTCGCGGCAGGGGGTATGGCTACACCTTC. Encoded protein: CSTTRGRGYGYTF.

This chain links TRBV7-9 with TRBJ2-3, with D maybe TRBD1 (5 bases). The V gene lost 3 bases and the J gene lost 2 bases, with 9 bases spanning the gap. Germline CDR1 is SEHNR and CDR2 is FQNEAQ (reference sequence). The CDR3 contains 14 residues. CDR3: CASSFQDNTDTQYF. CDR3 nucleotides: TGTGCCAGCAGCTTCCAGGACAACACAGATACGCAGTATTTT.

The chain carries TRBV2 and TRBJ2-7; D not certain. Germline V gene lookup returns CDR1 SNHLY and CDR2 FYNNEI. V dropped 8 bases and J dropped 5 bases, with 10 bases sitting between them. The CDR3 loop spans 11 amino acids. The CDR3 reads CASQYIDEQYF. The CDR3 nucleotides are TGTGCCAGCCAGTACATCGACGAGCAGTACTTC.